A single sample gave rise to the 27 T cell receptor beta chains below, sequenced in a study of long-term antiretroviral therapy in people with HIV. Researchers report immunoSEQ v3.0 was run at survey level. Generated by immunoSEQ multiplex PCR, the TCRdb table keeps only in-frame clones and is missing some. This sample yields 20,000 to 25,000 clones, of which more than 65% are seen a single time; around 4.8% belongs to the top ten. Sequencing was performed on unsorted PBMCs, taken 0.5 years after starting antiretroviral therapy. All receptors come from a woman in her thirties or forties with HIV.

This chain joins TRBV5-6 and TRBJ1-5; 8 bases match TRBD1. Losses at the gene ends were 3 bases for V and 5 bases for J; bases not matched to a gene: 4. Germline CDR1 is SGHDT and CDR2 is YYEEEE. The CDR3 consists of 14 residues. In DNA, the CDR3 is TGTGCCAGCAGCTACGGACAGGGAGATCAGCCCCAGCATTTT. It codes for CASSYGQGDQPQHF.

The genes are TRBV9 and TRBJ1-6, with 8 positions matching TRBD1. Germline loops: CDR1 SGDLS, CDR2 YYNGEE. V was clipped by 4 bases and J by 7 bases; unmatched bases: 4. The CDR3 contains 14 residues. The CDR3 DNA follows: TGTGCCAGCAGCCGGACAGGGTCGAATTCACCCCTCCACTTT. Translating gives CASSRTGSNSPLHF.

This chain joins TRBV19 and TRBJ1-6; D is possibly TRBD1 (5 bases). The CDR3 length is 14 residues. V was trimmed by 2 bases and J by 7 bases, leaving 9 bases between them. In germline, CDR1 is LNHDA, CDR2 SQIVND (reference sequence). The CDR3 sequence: CASSITWGNSPLHF. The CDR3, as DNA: TGTGCCAGTAGTATAACATGGGGGAATTCACCCCTCCACTTT. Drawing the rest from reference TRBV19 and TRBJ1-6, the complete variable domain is DGGITQSPKYLFRKEGQNVTLSCEQNLNHDAMYWYRQDPGQGLRLIYYSQIVNDFQKGDIAEGYSVSREKKESFPLTVTSAQKNPTAFYLCASSITWGNSPLHFGNGTRLTVT.

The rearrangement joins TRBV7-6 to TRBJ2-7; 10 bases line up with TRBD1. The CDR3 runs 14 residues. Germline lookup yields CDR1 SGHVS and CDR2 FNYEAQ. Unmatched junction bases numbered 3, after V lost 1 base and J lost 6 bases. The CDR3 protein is CASSLGGQGREQYF. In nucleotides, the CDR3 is TGTGCCAGCAGCTTAGGGGGACAGGGGCGCGAGCAGTACTTC.

This chain's CDR3 is CASSDPITSETQYF. The CDR3 DNA reads as TGTGCCAGCAGTGACCCAATTACTTCGGAGACGCAGTATTTT. This chain connects TRBV2 to TRBJ2-3; D unresolved. From germline, CDR1 is SNHLY and CDR2 FYNNEI. This CDR3 spans 14 amino acids. The germline V and J ends were trimmed by 3 bases and 9 bases, with 16 bases remaining between them.

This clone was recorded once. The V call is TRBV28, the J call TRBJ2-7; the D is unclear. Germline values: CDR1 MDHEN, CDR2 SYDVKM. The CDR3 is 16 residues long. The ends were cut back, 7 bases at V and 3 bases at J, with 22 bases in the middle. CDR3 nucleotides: TGTGCCAGCACCACTCGATCCCCCTACCGGAGCTACGAGCAGTACTTC. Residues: CASTTRSPYRSYEQYF.

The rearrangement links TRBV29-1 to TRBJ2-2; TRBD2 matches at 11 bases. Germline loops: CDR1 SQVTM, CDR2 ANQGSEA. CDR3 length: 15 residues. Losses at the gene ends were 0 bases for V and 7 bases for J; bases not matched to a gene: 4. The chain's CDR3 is CSVEDSGGADGELFF. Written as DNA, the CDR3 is TGCAGCGTTGAAGATAGCGGGGGGGCCGACGGGGAGCTGTTTTTT.

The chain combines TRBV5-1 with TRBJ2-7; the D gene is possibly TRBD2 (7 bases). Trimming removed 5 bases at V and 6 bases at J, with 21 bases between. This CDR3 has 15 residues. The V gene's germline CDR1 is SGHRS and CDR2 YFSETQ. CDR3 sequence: CASSGGGAGLGEQYF. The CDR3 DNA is TGCGCCAGCAGTGGGGGGGGCGCGGGGCTTGGCGAGCAGTACTTC.

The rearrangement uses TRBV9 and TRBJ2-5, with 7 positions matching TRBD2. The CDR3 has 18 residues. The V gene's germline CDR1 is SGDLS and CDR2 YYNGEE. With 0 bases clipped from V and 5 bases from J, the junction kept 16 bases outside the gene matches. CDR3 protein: CASSVDGSWGGARETQYF. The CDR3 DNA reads TGTGCCAGCAGCGTAGATGGGTCCTGGGGGGGTGCCAGGGAGACCCAGTACTTC.

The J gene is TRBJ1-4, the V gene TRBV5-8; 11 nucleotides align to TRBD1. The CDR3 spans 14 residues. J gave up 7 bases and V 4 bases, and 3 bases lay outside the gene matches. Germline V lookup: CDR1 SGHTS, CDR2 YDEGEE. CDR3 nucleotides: TGTGCCAGCAGCACCGGACAGGGGGCTGAAAAACTGTTTTTT. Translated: CASSTGQGAEKLFF.

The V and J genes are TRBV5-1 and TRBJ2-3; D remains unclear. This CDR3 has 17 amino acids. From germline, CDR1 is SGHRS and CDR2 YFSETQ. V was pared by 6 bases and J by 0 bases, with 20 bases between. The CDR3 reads CASKPDSRPYSTDTQYF. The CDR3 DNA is TGCGCCAGCAAACCCGACTCTAGACCATATAGCACAGATACGCAGTATTTT.

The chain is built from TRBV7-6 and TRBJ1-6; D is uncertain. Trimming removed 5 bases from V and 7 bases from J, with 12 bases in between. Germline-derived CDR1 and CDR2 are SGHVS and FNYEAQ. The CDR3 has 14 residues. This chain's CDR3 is CASSTGRENSPLHF. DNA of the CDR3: TGTGCCAGCAGCACTGGACGGGAGAATTCACCCCTCCACTTT.

CDR3 region: CASRPDDNEQFF. DNA for the CDR3: TGTGCCAGCAGGCCGGATGACAATGAGCAGTTCTTC. The V call is TRBV11-2, the J call TRBJ2-1; D call uncertain. With 6 bases removed from V and 5 bases from J, the gap between germline ends came to 8 bases. From germline, CDR1 is SGHAT and CDR2 FQNNGV. This CDR3 contains 12 residues.

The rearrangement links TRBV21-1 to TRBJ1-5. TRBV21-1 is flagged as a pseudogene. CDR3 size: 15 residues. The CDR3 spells CASPTTGDANQPQHF. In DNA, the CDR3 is TGTGCCAGCCCAACGACGGGGGACGCCAATCAGCCCCAGCATTTT.

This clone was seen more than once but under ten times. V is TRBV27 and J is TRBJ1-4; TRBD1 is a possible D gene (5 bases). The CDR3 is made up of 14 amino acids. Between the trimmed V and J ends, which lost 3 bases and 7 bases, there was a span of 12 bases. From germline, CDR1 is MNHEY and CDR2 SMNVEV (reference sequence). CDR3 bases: TGTGCCAGCAGTTTTGGGGCGCGGGGTGAAAAACTGTTTTTT. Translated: CASSFGARGEKLFF.

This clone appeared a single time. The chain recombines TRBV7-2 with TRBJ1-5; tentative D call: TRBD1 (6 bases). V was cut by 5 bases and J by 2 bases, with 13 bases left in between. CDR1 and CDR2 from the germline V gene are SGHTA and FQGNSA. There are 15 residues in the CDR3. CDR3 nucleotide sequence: TGTGCCAGCAGCCAGGGGTCTGTCGGCAATCAGCCCCAGCATTTT. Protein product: CASSQGSVGNQPQHF. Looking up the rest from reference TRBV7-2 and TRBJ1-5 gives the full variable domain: GAGVSQSPSNKVTEKGKDVELRCDPISGHTALYWYRQSLGQGLEFLIYFQGNSAPDKSGLPSDRFSAERTGGSVSTLTIQRTQQEDSAVYLCASSQGSVGNQPQHFGDGTRLSIL.

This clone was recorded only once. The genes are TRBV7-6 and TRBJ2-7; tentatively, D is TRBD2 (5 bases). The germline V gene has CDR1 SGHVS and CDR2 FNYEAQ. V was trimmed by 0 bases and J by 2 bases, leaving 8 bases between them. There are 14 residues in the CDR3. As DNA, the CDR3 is TGTGCCAGCAGCTTAGCGGACTTTACCTACGAGCAGTACTTC. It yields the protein CASSLADFTYEQYF.

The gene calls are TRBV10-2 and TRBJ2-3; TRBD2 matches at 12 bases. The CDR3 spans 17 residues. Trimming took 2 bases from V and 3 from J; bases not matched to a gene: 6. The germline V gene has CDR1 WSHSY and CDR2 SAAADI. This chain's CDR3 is CASSEVLAGGQTDTQYF. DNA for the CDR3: TGCGCCAGCAGTGAGGTTCTAGCGGGGGGGCAGACAGATACGCAGTATTTT.

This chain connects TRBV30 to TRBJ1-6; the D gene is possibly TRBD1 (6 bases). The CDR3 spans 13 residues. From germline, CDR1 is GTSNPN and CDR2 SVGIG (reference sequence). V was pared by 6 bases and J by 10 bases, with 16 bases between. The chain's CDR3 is CACTSDRGSPLHF. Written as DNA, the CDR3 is TGTGCCTGCACTTCGGACAGAGGATCACCCCTCCACTTT.

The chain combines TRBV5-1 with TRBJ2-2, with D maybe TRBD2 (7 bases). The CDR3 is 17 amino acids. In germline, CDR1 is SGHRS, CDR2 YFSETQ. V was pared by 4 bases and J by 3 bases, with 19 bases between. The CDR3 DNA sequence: TGCGCCAGCAGCACCCTGAGGGGGGGGCGCGACACCGGGGAGCTGTTTTTT. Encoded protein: CASSTLRGGRDTGELFF.

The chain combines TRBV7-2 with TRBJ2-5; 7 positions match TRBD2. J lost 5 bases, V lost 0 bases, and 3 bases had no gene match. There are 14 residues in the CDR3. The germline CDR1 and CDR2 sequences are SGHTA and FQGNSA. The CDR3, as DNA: TGTGCCAGCAGCTTAGCCGGGGGGTACGAGACCCAGTACTTC. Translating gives CASSLAGGYETQYF.

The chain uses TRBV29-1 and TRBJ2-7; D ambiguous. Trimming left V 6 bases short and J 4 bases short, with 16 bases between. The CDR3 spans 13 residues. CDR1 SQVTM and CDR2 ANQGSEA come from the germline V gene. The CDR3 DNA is TGCAGCGTGACGGCTAGTAGGACGTACGAGCAGTACTTC. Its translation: CSVTASRTYEQYF.

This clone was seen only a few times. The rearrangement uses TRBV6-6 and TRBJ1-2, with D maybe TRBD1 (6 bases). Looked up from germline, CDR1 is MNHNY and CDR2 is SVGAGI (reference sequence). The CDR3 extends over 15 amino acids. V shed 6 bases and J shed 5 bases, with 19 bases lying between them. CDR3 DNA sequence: TGTGCCAGCAGCTCCCCTCAGGGAGGGGGGTATGGCTACACCTTC. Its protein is CASSSPQGGGYGYTF.

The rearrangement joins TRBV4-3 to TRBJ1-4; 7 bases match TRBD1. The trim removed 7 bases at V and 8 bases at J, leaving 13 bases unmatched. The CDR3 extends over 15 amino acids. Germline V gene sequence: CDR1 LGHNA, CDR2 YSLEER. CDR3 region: CASTPTRGRGEKLFF. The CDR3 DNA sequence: TGCGCCAGCACACCAACTAGGGGGCGTGGGGAAAAACTGTTTTTT.

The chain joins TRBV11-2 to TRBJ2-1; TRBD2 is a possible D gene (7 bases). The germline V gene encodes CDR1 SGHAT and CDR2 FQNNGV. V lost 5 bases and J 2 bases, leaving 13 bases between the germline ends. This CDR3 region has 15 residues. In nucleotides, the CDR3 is TGTGCCAGCAGCCCTTGGGGGGGCCCCTACAATGAGCAGTTCTTC. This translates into CASSPWGGPYNEQFF. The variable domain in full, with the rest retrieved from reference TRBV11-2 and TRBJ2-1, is EAGVAQSPRYKIIEKRQSVAFWCNPISGHATLYWYQQILGQGPKLLIQFQNNGVVDDSQLPKDRFSAERLKGVDSTLKIQPAKLEDSAVYLCASSPWGGPYNEQFFGPGTRLTVL.

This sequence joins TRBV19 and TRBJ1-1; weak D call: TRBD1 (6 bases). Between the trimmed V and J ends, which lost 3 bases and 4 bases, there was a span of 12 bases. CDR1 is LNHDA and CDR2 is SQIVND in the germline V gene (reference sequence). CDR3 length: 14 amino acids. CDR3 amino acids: CASSIRGQGTEAFF. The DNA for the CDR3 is TGTGCCAGTAGTATCCGGGGGCAGGGCACTGAAGCTTTCTTT.

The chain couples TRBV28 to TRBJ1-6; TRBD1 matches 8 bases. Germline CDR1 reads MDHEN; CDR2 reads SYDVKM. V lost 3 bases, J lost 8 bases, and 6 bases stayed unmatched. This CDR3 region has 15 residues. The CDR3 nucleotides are TGTGCCAGCAGTTTTCCCCTGACAGGGGATTCACCCCTCCACTTT. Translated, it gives CASSFPLTGDSPLHF.